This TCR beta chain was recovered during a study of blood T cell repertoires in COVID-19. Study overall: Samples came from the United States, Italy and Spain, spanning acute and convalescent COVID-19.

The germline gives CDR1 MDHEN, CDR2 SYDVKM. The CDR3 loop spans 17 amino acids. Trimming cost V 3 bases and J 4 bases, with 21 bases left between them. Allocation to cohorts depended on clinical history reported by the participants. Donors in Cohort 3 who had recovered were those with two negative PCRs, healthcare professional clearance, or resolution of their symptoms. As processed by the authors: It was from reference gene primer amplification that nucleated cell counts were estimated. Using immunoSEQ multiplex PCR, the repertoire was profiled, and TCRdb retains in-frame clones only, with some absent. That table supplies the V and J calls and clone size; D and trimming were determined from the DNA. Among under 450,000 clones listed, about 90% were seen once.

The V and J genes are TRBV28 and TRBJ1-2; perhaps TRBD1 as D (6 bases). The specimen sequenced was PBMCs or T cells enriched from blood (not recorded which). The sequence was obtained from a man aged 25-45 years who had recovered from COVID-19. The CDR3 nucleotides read TGTGCCAGCAGTTTGGGCGGCCAGGGGAGTACTAGCTATGGCTACACCTTC. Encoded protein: CASSLGGQGSTSYGYTF.